This T cell receptor beta chain was identified during a study of technical replicates of blood from several donors. This clone showed up just once. Assay: immunoSEQ multiplex PCR; the TCRdb copy retains only in-frame clones and omits some. The sample has about 76,000 clones; more than 85% are singletons. The V gene's germline CDR1 is SEHNR and CDR2 FQNEAQ (reference sequence). The ends were cut back, 5 bases at V and 2 bases at J, with 10 bases in the middle. This CDR3 contains 13 residues. The chain carries TRBV7-9 and TRBJ2-7, with D maybe TRBD1 (6 bases). This clonotype was sampled from a human donor in good health. Material: T cells isolated from PBMCs. The CDR3, as DNA: TGTGCCAGCAGCCCAGGGGTAACCTACGAGCAGTACTTC. Amino acid sequence: CASSPGVTYEQYF.